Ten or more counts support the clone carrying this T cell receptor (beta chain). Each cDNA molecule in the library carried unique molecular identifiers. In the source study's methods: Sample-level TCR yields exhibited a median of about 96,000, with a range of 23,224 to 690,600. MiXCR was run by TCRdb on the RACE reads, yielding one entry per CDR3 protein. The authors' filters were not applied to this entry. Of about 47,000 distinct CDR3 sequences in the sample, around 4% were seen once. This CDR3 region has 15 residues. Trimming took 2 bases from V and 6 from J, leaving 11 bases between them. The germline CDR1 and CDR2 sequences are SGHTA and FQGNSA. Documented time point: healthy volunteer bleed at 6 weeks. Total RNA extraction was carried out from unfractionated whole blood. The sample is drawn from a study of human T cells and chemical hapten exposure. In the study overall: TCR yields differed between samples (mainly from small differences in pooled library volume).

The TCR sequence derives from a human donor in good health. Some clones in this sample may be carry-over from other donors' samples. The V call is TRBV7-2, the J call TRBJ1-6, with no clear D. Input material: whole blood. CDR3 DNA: TGTGCCAGCAGCTTATTGATGGGCATTAATTCACCCCTCCACTTT. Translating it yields CASSLLMGINSPLHF.